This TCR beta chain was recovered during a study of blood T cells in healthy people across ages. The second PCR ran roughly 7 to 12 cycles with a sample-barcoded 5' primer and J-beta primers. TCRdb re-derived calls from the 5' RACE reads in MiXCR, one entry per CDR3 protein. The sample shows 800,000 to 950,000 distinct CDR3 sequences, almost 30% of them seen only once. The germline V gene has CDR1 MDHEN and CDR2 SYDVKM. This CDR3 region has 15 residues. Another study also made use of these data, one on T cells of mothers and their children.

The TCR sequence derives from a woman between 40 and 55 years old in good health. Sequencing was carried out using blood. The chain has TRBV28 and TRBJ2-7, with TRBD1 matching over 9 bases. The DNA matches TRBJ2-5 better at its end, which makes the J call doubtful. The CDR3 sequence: CASSPAGTGRETQYF. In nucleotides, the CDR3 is TGTGCCAGCAGCCCTGCCGGGACAGGGAGAGAGACCCAGTACTTC.